This is a list of T cell receptor beta chains from one sample in a study of T cells in Graves' hyperthyroidism and ophthalmopathy. TCRdb recomputed calls from the multiplex PCR reads with MiXCR, one row per CDR3 protein. The sample has about 460,000 distinct CDR3 sequences, under 25% seen once. The material sequenced was blood. The receptors derive from a woman between 65 and 79 years old with Graves' ophthalmopathy. Each CDR3 is given with its conserved first and last residue. Fields, in order: clone size, V gene, J gene, D gene, CDR3 protein, CDR3 DNA. D genes are given only for firm matches. Clone size appears in some rows only: once, few, many, or a class for an expanded clone.

>few|TRBV20-1|TRBJ2-1|TRBD2
CSARAGLAGSHNEQFF
TGCAGTGCTAGAGCCGGCCTAGCGGGATCCCACAATGAGCAGTTCTTC
>-|TRBV11-2|TRBJ2-4|-
CASSYSRDLAKNIQYF
TGTGCCAGCAGTTACTCCCGGGACCTAGCCAAAAACATTCAGTACTTC
>many|TRBV18|TRBJ1-2|-
CASSPLGAGYGYTF
TGTGCCAGCTCACCTCTAGGGGCTGGCTATGGCTACACCTTC
>many|TRBV7-6|TRBJ2-1|TRBD1
CASTPGQGAYNEQFF
TGTGCCAGCACCCCAGGACAGGGGGCCTACAATGAGCAGTTCTTC
>few|TRBV2|TRBJ2-7|-
CANSEEKTSKRHEQYF
TGTGCCAACAGTGAAGAAAAGACTTCCAAGAGGCACGAGCAGTACTTC
>few|TRBV6-1|TRBJ2-1|-
CASSEGMSYNEQFF
TGTGCCAGCAGTGAAGGAATGTCCTACAATGAGCAGTTCTTC
>few|TRBV7-2|TRBJ2-5|TRBD1
CASRPSTGQATKETQYF
TGTGCCAGCAGGCCCAGTACGGGACAGGCGACAAAAGAGACCCAGTACTTC
>-|TRBV6-2/TRBV6-3|TRBJ2-1|-
CASSFGSWRHNEQFF
TGTGCCAGCAGTTTTGGATCCTGGCGGCACAATGAGCAGTTCTTC
>many|TRBV28|TRBJ1-1|-
CATSSPVNTEAFF
TGTGCCACCTCCTCCCCAGTCAACACTGAAGCTTTCTTT
>few|TRBV4-1|TRBJ2-3|-
CASNKDITSPDTQYF
TGCGCCAGCAACAAAGACATCACCTCGCCAGATACGCAGTATTTT
>-|TRBV3-1|TRBJ1-2|-
CASSHRDGHGYTF
TGTGCCAGCAGCCACCGGGACGGGCATGGCTACACCTTC
>-|TRBV5-1|TRBJ2-5|-
CASSLATGDQETQYF
TGCGCCAGCAGCTTGGCCACGGGGGATCAAGAGACCCAGTACTTC
>many|TRBV6-2/TRBV6-3|TRBJ1-1|-
CASSPGSKWTEAFF
TGTGCCAGCAGCCCTGGATCCAAGTGGACTGAAGCTTTCTTT
>few|TRBV10-3|TRBJ1-1|-
CAISAVRGNTEAFF
TGTGCCATCAGCGCGGTCCGGGGGAACACTGAAGCTTTCTTT
>many|TRBV20-1|TRBJ2-1|TRBD2
CSASATSGRYNEQFF
TGCAGTGCTAGTGCAACTAGCGGGAGGTACAATGAGCAGTTCTTC
>-|TRBV20-1|TRBJ2-7|-
CSARRTGVGEQYF
TGCAGTGCTCGCCGTACCGGGGTGGGCGAGCAGTACTTC
>few|TRBV20-1|TRBJ2-7|TRBD2
CSAGPRGRGPYEQYF
TGCAGTGCTGGACCCCGAGGGAGGGGTCCCTACGAGCAGTACTTC
>-|TRBV5-1|TRBJ2-7|-
CASSPTISGISYEQYF
TGCGCCAGCAGCCCGACAATTAGCGGAATCTCCTACGAGCAGTACTTC
>-|TRBV18|TRBJ2-2|-
CASSPKGANTGELFF
TGTGCCAGCTCACCAAAGGGGGCGAACACCGGGGAGCTGTTTTTT
>few|TRBV20-1|TRBJ2-7|-
CSARGFTGLSYEQYF
TGCAGTGCTAGAGGGTTCACAGGGCTCTCCTACGAGCAGTACTTC